Given below is one T cell receptor (beta chain) in context. Its antigen remains unknown. Those patients picked for sequencing had displayed CD8+CD57+ cell expansion on flow cytometry. The record originates from a study of CD8+CD57+ T cells in acquired aplastic anemia. The wider study: Mean yield of DNA from sorted CD4+ and CD8+ cells was approximately 3 ug. Whole-study findings and limits: Between the patient and control groups, CD8+ Simpson's diversity did not differ significantly.

Germline V gene sequence: CDR1 SEHNR, CDR2 FQNEAQ (reference sequence). The CDR3 sequence is 16 residues long. After removal of 6 bases from V and 10 bases from J, the junction contained 12 bases not matched to a gene. Using genomic DNA as the template, TCR beta VDJ and CDR3 profiling was carried out. TCRdb called the reads again in MiXCR, with one record for every CDR3 protein. The table has around 200,000 distinct CDR3 sequences, over 40% seen once. The TCR comes from a human donor with aplastic anemia. Sequencing was carried out using sorted CD4+, CD8+, or CD8+CD57+ T cells (not recorded which) from PBMCs. The rearrangement joins TRBV7-9 to TRBJ1-6; 10 bases line up with TRBD1. CDR3 sequence (DNA): TGTGCCAGCAGACGAAGGGGGACAGGGGTGGGGTCACCCCTCCACTTT. Amino acid sequence: CASRRRGTGVGSPLHF.